This T cell receptor (beta chain) is drawn from a study of T cells after yellow fever vaccination. TCRdb re-derived calls from the 5' RACE reads in MiXCR, one entry per CDR3 protein. The table shows under 400,000 distinct CDR3 sequences, with around 12% occurring only once. This clonotype was found a few times. CDR1 and CDR2 (germline): DFQATT, SNEGSKA (reference sequence). This CDR3 has 14 residues. V was cut by 6 bases and J by 0 bases, with 14 bases left in between. V is TRBV20-1 and J is TRBJ1-1; maybe TRBD1 (6 bases). The TCR comes from a young man who received the YFV17D yellow fever vaccine. Source: CD4+ T cells sorted from PBMCs, taken 15 days after the yellow fever booster vaccination. In nucleotides, the CDR3 is TGCAGTGCGCGATCAGGGGTGATGAACACTGAAGCTTTCTTT. Translation gives CSARSGVMNTEAFF.